What follows are 15 T cell receptor beta chains derived from one specimen sequenced in a study of blood T cell repertoires in COVID-19. Sequenced by immunoSEQ multiplex PCR; TCRdb stores in-frame clones only, minus some. The sample includes fewer than 350,000 clones, about 83% of them seen just once. The sample taken for sequencing was PBMCs or T cells enriched from blood (not recorded which). The receptor source for this set is a woman in her 40s who had recovered from COVID-19.

The chain employs TRBV7-9 and TRBJ1-2; 8 nucleotides line up with TRBD1. This CDR3 has 14 amino acids. Germline V gene lookup returns CDR1 SEHNR and CDR2 FQNEAQ (reference sequence). The V gene end was trimmed by 5 bases and the J gene end by 4 bases; junction bases not matched to a gene: 6. CDR3 protein: CASSPPGGSYGYTF. In nucleotides, the CDR3 is TGTGCCAGCAGCCCCCCAGGGGGCAGCTATGGCTACACCTTC. Together with reference TRBV7-9 and TRBJ1-2, the CDR3 gives the full variable domain: DTGVSQNPRHKITKRGQNVTFRCDPISEHNRLYWYRQTLGQGPEFLTYFQNEAQLEKSRLLSDRFSAERPKGSFSTLEIQRTEQGDSAMYLCASSPPGGSYGYTFGSGTRLTVV.

The chain recombines TRBV18 with TRBJ2-5, with TRBD1 matching 7 bases. The CDR3 is 15 amino acids. After removal of 2 bases from V and 1 base from J, the junction contained 4 bases not matched to a gene. From germline, CDR1 is KGHSH and CDR2 LQKENI. CDR3 DNA: TGTGCCAGCTCACCAATACAGGGGACCCAAGAGACCCAGTACTTC. Translating it yields CASSPIQGTQETQYF.

This chain uses TRBV6-5 with TRBJ2-7, with a possible D match to TRBD1 (6 bases). This CDR3 spans 12 amino acids. Germline values: CDR1 MNHEY, CDR2 SVGAGI. Trimming pared 8 bases from V and 2 bases from J, leaving 10 bases between. The chain's CDR3 is CASLGDTYEQYF. For the CDR3, the DNA is TGTGCCAGCCTTGGGGACACCTACGAGCAGTACTTC.

The chain carries TRBV24-1 and TRBJ1-2; TRBD1 matches at 8 bases. This CDR3 has 16 amino acids. The J segment lost 4 bases and the V segment lost 3 bases, leaving 9 bases of the junction unmatched. Germline CDR1 reads KGHDR; CDR2 reads SFDVKD. The CDR3 here is CATSDPGTGSAYGYTF. The CDR3 DNA sequence: TGTGCCACCAGTGATCCCGGGACAGGATCGGCCTATGGCTACACCTTC.

The chain is built from TRBV5-1 and TRBJ2-3, with 10 bases lining up with TRBD1. J was trimmed by 5 bases and V by 5 bases; bases with no gene match: 2. Germline CDR1 reads SGHRS; CDR2 reads YFSETQ. This CDR3 has 13 residues. The CDR3 bases are TGCGCCAGCAGAGGACAGGGGGAAGATACGCAGTATTTT. Amino acids: CASRGQGEDTQYF.

This clone is classed as large (0.1 to 1%). The chain is built from TRBV5-4 and TRBJ2-7; 7 nucleotides agree with TRBD1. The V gene's germline CDR1 is SGHNT and CDR2 YYREEE (reference sequence). This CDR3 is 15 amino acids long. J gave up 3 bases and V 0 bases, and 6 bases lay outside the gene matches. The CDR3 DNA reads TGTGCCAGCAGCTTGGCCCCGGACAGGCGCTACGAGCAGTACTTC. It specifies CASSLAPDRRYEQYF.

With respect to this clone: Other DNA sequences in this specimen translate into the identical CDR3. The gene calls are TRBV5-1 and TRBJ1-3; possibly TRBD1 for D (6 bases). Germline V gene sequence: CDR1 SGHRS, CDR2 YFSETQ. Trimming removed 5 bases from V and 0 bases from J, with 9 bases in between. The length of the CDR3 is 14 residues. CDR3 protein: CASRTGDSGNTIYF. DNA of the CDR3: TGCGCCAGCAGGACAGGCGACTCTGGAAACACCATATATTTT.

V and J are TRBV5-4 and TRBJ1-2; 10 bases align to TRBD1. Losses at the gene ends were 5 bases for V and 0 bases for J; bases not matched to a gene: 7. In germline, CDR1 is SGHNT, CDR2 YYREEE (reference sequence). CDR3 length equals 16 residues. CDR3 nucleotide sequence: TGTGCCAGCAGTTCCCCGGGACAGGGGCCTAACTATGGCTACACCTTC. This encodes CASSSPGQGPNYGYTF. Complete variable domain (other parts from reference TRBV5-4 and TRBJ1-2): ETGVTQSPTHLIKTRGQQVTLRCSSQSGHNTVSWYQQALGQGPQFIFQYYREEENGRGNFPPRFSGLQFPNYSSELNVNALELDDSALYLCASSSPGQGPNYGYTFGSGTRLTVV.

The chain carries TRBV7-9 and TRBJ2-1; weak D call: TRBD2 (5 bases). V was trimmed by 8 bases and J by 1 base, leaving 12 bases between them. This CDR3 is built from 14 residues. The germline V gene encodes CDR1 SEHNR and CDR2 FQNEAQ (reference sequence). The CDR3 DNA sequence: TGTGCCAGCTCCGAGGGCGGGTCCTACAATGAGCAGTTCTTC. It is translated as CASSEGGSYNEQFF.

The chain employs TRBV28 and TRBJ2-1; the D gene is possibly TRBD2 (6 bases). Germline V gene sequence: CDR1 MDHEN, CDR2 SYDVKM. The length of the CDR3 is 13 residues. Trimming stripped 11 bases from V and 4 bases from J, with 15 bases between. CDR3 loop: CAGQGSGYNEQFF. The CDR3 coding sequence is TGTGCCGGGCAAGGTAGCGGTTACAATGAGCAGTTCTTC.

V is TRBV4-1 and J is TRBJ1-5, with 10 bases aligning to TRBD1. Looked up from germline, CDR1 is MGHRA and CDR2 is YSYEKL. Trimming cost V 0 bases and J 7 bases; bases outside gene matches: 3. The CDR3 totals 15 residues. The CDR3 spells CASSQEGQGYQPQHF. The CDR3 nucleotides are TGCGCCAGCAGCCAAGAGGGACAGGGGTACCAGCCCCAGCATTTT.

This clone was detected only a few times. The V gene is TRBV11-2, the J gene TRBJ1-6; TRBD1 matches at 9 bases. Germline trimming cut 4 bases from V and 12 bases from J; bases unmatched to any gene: 10. CDR3 size: 15 residues. The germline CDR1 and CDR2 sequences are SGHAT and FQNNGV. The CDR3, as DNA: TGTGCCAGCAGCTCCACCGGGACAGGGTTAGGACCCCTCCACTTT. Its protein is CASSSTGTGLGPLHF.

V gene TRBV11-2 combines with J gene TRBJ1-4; D gene ambiguous. Germline V gene data show CDR1 as SGHAT and CDR2 as FQNNGV. With 2 bases removed from V and 7 bases from J, the gap between germline ends came to 14 bases. The CDR3 is made up of 15 amino acids. As DNA, the CDR3 is TGTGCCAGCAGCTTAAGTATGGTTCTAGGTGAAAAACTGTTTTTT. This translates into CASSLSMVLGEKLFF.

V gene TRBV5-1 combines with J gene TRBJ2-5; 11 bases are shared with TRBD1. Germline loops: CDR1 SGHRS, CDR2 YFSETQ. The CDR3 runs to 16 residues. Germline trimming cut 4 bases from V and 1 base from J; bases unmatched to any gene: 6. The CDR3 nucleotides read TGCGCCAGCAGCCCGGTTGGGACAGGGGGCCAAGAGACCCAGTACTTC. Protein: CASSPVGTGGQETQYF.

A few counts support this clone. V usage is TRBV27 and J usage is TRBJ2-7; D is possibly TRBD2 (7 bases). CDR1 and CDR2 from the germline V gene are MNHEY and SMNVEV (reference sequence). CDR3 size: 14 residues. V was shortened by 6 bases and J by 6 bases, with 18 bases between the two germline ends. The CDR3 here is CASRPRGALLEQYF. As DNA, the CDR3 is TGTGCCAGCAGACCCCGGGGGGCCTTACTCGAGCAGTACTTC.